These 10 T cell receptor beta chains were sequenced from one sample in a study of blood T cell repertoires in COVID-19. Sequencing used immunoSEQ multiplex PCR; TCRdb keeps in-frame clones, though not all of them. The repertoire includes 150,000 to 200,000 clones, around 87% of them detected once, and over 3.5% sits in the top ten. The sample consisted of peripheral blood. These receptors all come from a man aged 18 to 35 with active or convalescent COVID-19.

The gene calls are TRBV14 and TRBJ2-1, with TRBD2 identical over 10 bases. The CDR3 runs to 15 residues. In germline, CDR1 is SGHDN, CDR2 FVKESK. V dropped 4 bases and J dropped 7; count of bases not matched to a gene: 7. This CDR3 is CASSPERGGRNEQFF. Written as DNA, the CDR3 is TGTGCCAGCAGCCCGGAGCGGGGGGGTCGTAATGAGCAGTTCTTC.

This rearrangement joins TRBV19 to TRBJ2-3; D may be TRBD2 (6 bases). CDR1 is LNHDA and CDR2 is SQIVND in the germline V gene (reference sequence). The CDR3 consists of 15 residues. V lost 3 bases to trimming and J lost 4 bases, with 14 bases between them. CDR3 sequence: CASSILAESADTQYF. The CDR3 nucleotides are TGTGCCAGTAGTATTTTAGCGGAAAGTGCAGATACGCAGTATTTT.

The rearrangement joins TRBV4-2 to TRBJ2-7; 8 bases are shared with TRBD2. The CDR3 sequence is 15 residues long. The V gene end was trimmed by 0 bases and the J gene end by 3 bases; junction bases not matched to a gene: 4. Germline CDR1 LGHNA, CDR2 YNFKEQ. CDR3 coding DNA: TGTGCCAGCAGCCAAGAGGAACGGGAGGGCTACGAGCAGTACTTC. The encoded protein is CASSQEEREGYEQYF.

The V gene is TRBV30, the J gene TRBJ2-1; the match to TRBD2 covers 10 bases. Germline CDR1 GTSNPN, CDR2 SVGIG (reference sequence). V lost 4 bases to trimming and J lost 3 bases; unmatched junction nucleotides: 3. The CDR3 runs to 14 residues. CDR3 loop: CAWTSGSFYNEQFF. In nucleotides, the CDR3 is TGTGCCTGGACTAGCGGGAGTTTCTACAATGAGCAGTTCTTC.

The chain carries TRBV18 and TRBJ1-1; no firm D call. In germline, CDR1 is KGHSH, CDR2 LQKENI. The CDR3 is 15 amino acids. V shed 4 bases and J shed 4 bases, with 16 bases lying between them. CDR3 DNA sequence: TGTGCCAGCTCACTTTTCGGGGTCCGCGGCACTGAAGCTTTCTTT. Translation: CASSLFGVRGTEAFF.

Only a few counts were recorded for this clone. Written as DNA, the CDR3 is TGCGCCAGCAGCTTGAAGATTGACACTGCCCTCCACTTT. Translation: CASSLKIDTALHF. This rearrangement joins TRBV5-1 to TRBJ1-6; D ambiguous. Between the trimmed V and J ends, which lost 1 base and 14 bases, there was a span of 13 bases. Germline V gene lookup returns CDR1 SGHRS and CDR2 YFSETQ. This CDR3 has 13 residues.

This rearrangement joins TRBV19 to TRBJ1-5, with D perhaps TRBD1 (6 bases). V lost 8 bases, J lost 4 bases, and 15 bases lay in between. There are 14 residues in the CDR3. From germline, CDR1 is LNHDA and CDR2 SQIVND (reference sequence). The CDR3, as DNA: TGTGCCAGTCGAACAGGGAATAAGAATCAGCCCCAGCATTTT. It yields the protein CASRTGNKNQPQHF. Using reference TRBV19 and TRBJ1-5 for the parts outside the CDR3, the full variable domain is DGGITQSPKYLFRKEGQNVTLSCEQNLNHDAMYWYRQDPGQGLRLIYYSQIVNDFQKGDIAEGYSVSREKKESFPLTVTSAQKNPTAFYLCASRTGNKNQPQHFGDGTRLSIL.

This clone has only one observation. The genes are TRBV7-8 and TRBJ1-5; TRBD1 aligns across 9 bases. With 5 bases clipped from V and 4 bases from J, the junction kept 3 bases outside the gene matches. Germline V gene lookup returns CDR1 SGHVS and CDR2 FQNEAQ. The CDR3 runs to 14 residues. The CDR3 protein is CASSVGTGNQPQHF. CDR3 bases: TGTGCCAGCAGCGTCGGGACAGGGAATCAGCCCCAGCATTTT.

This rearrangement joins TRBV6-2 or TRBV6-3 to TRBJ2-3; 14 bases match TRBD2. V gave up 5 bases and J gave up 4 bases; unmatched junction bases: 14. Germline V gene data show CDR1 as MNHEY and CDR2 as SVGEGT. The CDR3 sequence is 19 residues long. The CDR3 DNA is TGTGCCAGCAGTCAAACCGGGACTAGCGGGAGTGTAAGGGCAGATACGCAGTATTTT. Protein sequence: CASSQTGTSGSVRADTQYF.

The J gene is TRBJ1-3, the V gene TRBV7-2, with D uncertain. With 2 bases removed from V and 3 bases from J, the gap between germline ends came to 11 bases. In germline, CDR1 is SGHTA, CDR2 FQGNSA. This CDR3 contains 15 residues. CDR3 bases: TGTGCCAGCAGCTTACCCGGGTTAGTTGGAAACACCATATATTTT. It encodes CASSLPGLVGNTIYF.